The rows below give T cell receptor beta chains drawn from one sample of a study of monozygotic twins with cystic fibrosis. Sequencing was performed with immunoSEQ multiplex PCR; in TCRdb, only in-frame clones are kept and a portion is missing. The sample has around 17,000 clones; 96% are singletons. The source material was blood. The receptors come from a girl between 2 and 10 years old with cystic fibrosis. Each CDR3 is given with its conserved first and last residue. D genes are given only for firm matches. The size of a clone is reported for some rows only, either as once, few or many, or as a class for expanded clones.

>13|TRBV7-9|TRBJ1-6|.|.
TGTGCCAGCAGCTTAGCGGGGGAGTCACCCCTCCACTTT
CASSLAGESPLHF
>14|TRBV7-2|TRBJ1-4|TRBD1|.
TGTGCCAGCAGCCCGGGACAGTTGAGGGAAAAACTGTTTTTT
CASSPGQLREKLFF
>13|TRBV2|TRBJ2-5|.|.
TGTGCCAGCTCAAGGGGGGGCCAGGGGACCCAGTACTTC
CASSRGGQGTQYF
>15|TRBV11-2|TRBJ2-5|.|once
TGTGCCAGCAGCTTAGTTTTAGAGACCCCAGAGACCCAGTACTTC
CASSLVLETPETQYF
>13|TRBV5-6|TRBJ1-5|.|few
TGTGCCAGCAGCCAGGGAAACAATCAGCCCCAGCATTTT
CASSQGNNQPQHF
>11|TRBV19|TRBJ2-1|.|.
TGTGCCAGTATCGGTTACAATGAGCAGTTCTTC
CASIGYNEQFF
>18|TRBV5-6|TRBJ2-2|TRBD2|.
TGTGCCAGCAGCTTTGAGGGAGGGTCGGTATGGAACACCGGGGAGCTGTTTTTT
CASSFEGGSVWNTGELFF
>13|TRBV7-6|TRBJ1-5|.|.
TGTGCCAGCAGCTTAGGTCCTGGGCAACCCCAGCATTTT
CASSLGPGQPQHF
>15|TRBV11-2|TRBJ1-1|.|once
TGTGCCAGCAGCTTAGGTTTGGTTGAGGGGGCTGAAGCTTTCTTT
CASSLGLVEGAEAFF
>16|TRBV9|TRBJ1-4|TRBD1|.
TGTGCCAGCAGCGCAAATGCGGGACAGGGGTTTGAAAAACTGTTTTTT
CASSANAGQGFEKLFF
>13|TRBV11-3|TRBJ1-1|.|.
TGTGCCAGCAGCTCTTCTGGGCAGGATGAAGCTTTCTTT
CASSSSGQDEAFF
>13|TRBV5-6|TRBJ2-7|TRBD2|.
TGTGCCAGCAGCTTTGGCGGGGGGGCCGAGCAGTACTTC
CASSFGGGAEQYF
>14|TRBV6-6|TRBJ1-4|.|.
TGTGCCAGCAGTTACTACAGGGAGGGTGAAAAACTGTTTTTT
CASSYYREGEKLFF
>17|TRBV12-5|TRBJ2-5|TRBD2|.
TGTGCTAGTGGTTTGGCACAAACTAGCGGGGGGAGGGTGACCCAGTACTTC
CASGLAQTSGGRVTQYF
>14|TRBV19|TRBJ1-2|.|once
TGTGCCAGTCACCGCGGGCCAGGATTCTATGGCTACACCTTC
CASHRGPGFYGYTF
>17|TRBV18|TRBJ2-6|.|.
TGTGCCAGCTCACCACGGTTGGGTGGAACGGGGGCCAACGTCCTGACTTTC
CASSPRLGGTGANVLTF
>16|TRBV4-3|TRBJ1-1|.|.
TGCGCCAGCAGCCAAGAAGGTAGCAGCATGAACACTGAAGCTTTCTTT
CASSQEGSSMNTEAFF
>15|TRBV28|TRBJ2-7|.|.
TGTGCCAGCAGTCCGCCCCAGGGTTACTCCTACGAGCAGTACTTC
CASSPPQGYSYEQYF
>14|TRBV7-2|TRBJ2-1|TRBD1|.
TGTGCCAGCAGCCCGGACAGGGCCTACAATGAGCAGTTCTTC
CASSPDRAYNEQFF
>14|TRBV6-6|TRBJ1-5|.|.
TGTGCCAGCAGTCTGGTTTTAGCTTTTCAGCCCCAGCATTTT
CASSLVLAFQPQHF